The rows below give T cell receptor beta chains drawn from one sample of a study of neurological immune-mediated disorders. TCRdb reprocessed the 5' RACE reads with MiXCR, giving one entry per CDR3 protein. The table lists about 60,000 distinct CDR3 sequences, 3% to 4% of them singletons. Input material: PBMCs. The receptors here all came from a woman aged 60-75 years with multiple sclerosis. Each CDR3 is given with its conserved first and last residue.

J gene	V gene	CDR3 protein
TRBJ2-7	TRBV20-1	CSASGVGRGSYEQYF
TRBJ2-7	TRBV28	CASSPWGYEQYF
TRBJ1-5	TRBV5-1	CASSPDGDSNQPQHF
TRBJ1-2	TRBV10-3	CAISDSNYGYTF
TRBJ2-7	TRBV28	CASNGPGQGAYEQYF
TRBJ2-5	TRBV5-1	CASSLGGRPVHEETQYF
TRBJ2-7	TRBV7-3	CASSLGPAGQYEQYF
TRBJ2-1	TRBV6-2/TRBV6-3	CASNPNTGGPYNEQFF
TRBJ1-1	TRBV20-1	CSASPSGEYTEAFF
TRBJ1-2	TRBV6-6	CAILGGDYGYTF
TRBJ2-2	TRBV5-1	CASSLGDRALAGELFF
TRBJ1-2	TRBV10-2	CASTPGPSGYTF
TRBJ1-1	TRBV28	CASSASGNTEAFF
TRBJ2-7	TRBV5-6	CASSPADSYEQYF
TRBJ2-1	TRBV5-1	CASSFSTKPHEQFF
TRBJ1-4	TRBV7-9	CASSNTGKLFF
TRBJ2-7	TRBV6-2/TRBV6-3	CASSPGFEQYF
TRBJ2-1	TRBV20-1	CSASTGNEQFF
TRBJ2-7	TRBV27	CDSSTGDYEQYF
TRBJ2-7	TRBV5-1	CASSLGFLEQYF
TRBJ1-2	TRBV7-2	CASSLFAYGYTF
TRBJ2-7	TRBV3-1	CASSQMHRNEQYF
TRBJ1-3	TRBV5-1	CASSTSPGQAGNTIYF
TRBJ2-1	TRBV12-3/TRBV12-4	CASSAQGAVGQQFF
TRBJ2-5	TRBV29-1	CSVDVQAEYF
TRBJ2-5	TRBV10-3	CAISAAGGGETQYF
TRBJ1-4	TRBV5-5	CASSFSGEKLFF
TRBJ2-5	TRBV7-2	CASSLERGFVSETQYF
TRBJ2-7	TRBV7-2	CASSPPNRLGEQYF
TRBJ2-3	TRBV6-1	CASSTPVRGRTDTQYF
TRBJ2-5	TRBV14	CASSPKRRGLGVETQYF
TRBJ1-4	TRBV4-2	CASSQESARNEKLFF
TRBJ1-1	TRBV27	CASSPDGWTVNTEAFF
TRBJ2-1	TRBV5-1	CASSLDPGRSSYNEQFF
TRBJ2-5	TRBV10-3	CAISDFGEETQYF
TRBJ2-3	TRBV5-1	CASTNSGAGTDTQYF
TRBJ1-4	TRBV20-1	CSAVQGGRFGKLFF
TRBJ2-5	TRBV2	CASSEAAQETQYF
TRBJ2-5	TRBV28	CASSLDPSLGGTQYF
TRBJ2-7	TRBV29-1	CSVEGRGLYEQYF
TRBJ2-2	TRBV27	CASSLKGTGELFF
TRBJ2-2	TRBV7-6	CASSGGSGELFF
TRBJ2-5	TRBV3-1	CASSQDDSLAGVSETQYF
TRBJ2-5	TRBV9	CASSLAGRGTQYF
TRBJ1-2	TRBV28	CASTSGIYGYTF
TRBJ2-2	TRBV5-1	CASSSPSTVHTGELFF
TRBJ1-4	TRBV12-3/TRBV12-4	CASRPGQGKEKLFF
TRBJ2-5	TRBV28	CASSSGLRPETQYF
TRBJ2-7	TRBV9	CANRTGPELAYEQYF
TRBJ2-7	TRBV29-1	CSVASGDTYEQYF
TRBJ1-1	TRBV20-1	CSARDRMNTEAFF
TRBJ2-7	TRBV15	CATSRDPPSYEQYF
TRBJ1-4	TRBV18	CASSEGNEKLFF
TRBJ2-3	TRBV5-6	CASSFPASGGNTDTQYF
TRBJ1-2	TRBV28	CASRDRGSALYGYTF
TRBJ1-3	TRBV5-1	CASSFSNTIYF